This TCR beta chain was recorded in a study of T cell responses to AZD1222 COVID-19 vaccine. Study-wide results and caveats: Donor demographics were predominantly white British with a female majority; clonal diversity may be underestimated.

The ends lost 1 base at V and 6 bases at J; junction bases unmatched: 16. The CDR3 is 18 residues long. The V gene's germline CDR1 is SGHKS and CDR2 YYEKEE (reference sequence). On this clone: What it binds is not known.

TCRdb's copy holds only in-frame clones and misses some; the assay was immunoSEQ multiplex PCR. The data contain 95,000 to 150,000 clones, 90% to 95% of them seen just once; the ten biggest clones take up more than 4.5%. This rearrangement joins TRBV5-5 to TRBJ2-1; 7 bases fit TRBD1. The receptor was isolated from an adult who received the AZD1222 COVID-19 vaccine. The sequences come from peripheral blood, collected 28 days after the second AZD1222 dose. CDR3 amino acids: CASSLFAPTGVLVNEQFF. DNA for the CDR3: TGTGCCAGCAGCTTGTTTGCTCCAACAGGGGTTCTCGTCAATGAGCAGTTCTTC.